The clone carrying this TCR beta chain was found a few times. Its antigen remains unknown. It may be a read error: a sequence one base away is much more abundant. Time point reported: persistent/refractory GD, antithyroid drugs over 5 years with positive TRAb. RNA isolated from PBMCs was used to make the TCR library. V was pared by 2 bases and J by 0 bases, with 5 bases between. This CDR3 region has 13 residues. In germline, CDR1 is MNHEY, CDR2 SVGAGI. The sample comes from a study of regulatory T cells in long-lasting Graves disease. Points from the study as a whole: Patients with persistent disease shared some 2,900 public clonotypes, outpacing the roughly 870 shared by new patients. It was peripheral blood alone, not thyroid tissue, that was studied. Persistent disease preferred TRBV28, TRBJ1-2 and TRBJ2-5; new disease, TRBV20-1 and TRBJ2-1.

For TCR beta, libraries came from iRepertoire HTBI primers and Arm-PCR of CDR3 regions. In TCRdb, the multiplex PCR reads were re-called with MiXCR into one record per CDR3 protein. Of 420,000 or so distinct CDR3 sequences listed, 20% to 30% are singletons. The sequences come from peripheral blood mononuclear cells (PBMCs), collected when the disease was refractory, from a patient treated with antithyroid drugs. The source is a female donor with Graves disease. V is TRBV6-5 and J is TRBJ2-7; D is unresolved. CDR3: CASSYASSYEQYF. Written as DNA, the CDR3 is TGTGCCAGCAGTTACGCGAGCTCCTACGAGCAGTACTTC.